This is a list of T cell receptor beta chains from one sample in a study of T cells expressing NK-cell markers. TCRdb re-called the 5' RACE reads, yielding one record per CDR3 amino acid sequence without DNA. This repertoire comprises 300,000 to 500,000 distinct CDR3 sequences; its ten largest clones make up approximately 12%. Sequenced material: blood T cells: a sorted CD56 or NKG2C T cell subset, CD4+ or CD8+ T cells, or bulk PBMC T cells (not recorded which). These receptors all come from a woman in her 50s in good health. Both conserved end residues are part of each CDR3.

>TRBV27|TRBJ2-5
CASTTLGLAGPKQETQYF
>TRBV19|TRBJ1-1
CASSIDHGTGGVEAFF
>TRBV10-3|TRBJ2-1
CAISVPGLEQFF
>TRBV10-3|TRBJ1-5
CAARDRADQPQHF
>TRBV3-1|TRBJ2-2
CASSQAAGELFF
>TRBV5-5|TRBJ2-3
CASSLGQYTQYF
>TRBV19|TRBJ2-4
CASSVELAGTKNIQYF
>TRBV28|TRBJ2-7
CASSFVGDPYEQYF
>TRBV10-3|TRBJ2-5
CAIRELGGQETQYF
>TRBV5-1|TRBJ2-5
CASSAGGLALETQYF
>TRBV24-1|TRBJ2-1
CATSDFRRTGGNEQFF
>TRBV11-2|TRBJ2-2
CASSLGLPSRDTGELFF
>TRBV4-1|TRBJ2-1
CASSQLLSGIAYNEQFF
>TRBV6-6|TRBJ1-3
CASSMGGGVGNTIYF
>TRBV10-3|TRBJ2-5
CAISVGEGETQYF
>TRBV9|TRBJ2-1
CASSRIANEQFF
>TRBV6-5|TRBJ1-1
CASSEWTAENTEAFF
>TRBV27|TRBJ2-5
CASSPAGRFRETQYF
>TRBV25-1|TRBJ2-2
CASRGHGELFF
>TRBV3-1|TRBJ2-1
CASSQAEWYYNEQFF
>TRBV20-1|TRBJ2-7
CSAVLAGGFHEQYF
>TRBV11-1|TRBJ2-3
CASSFGSGITDTQYF
>TRBV5-1|TRBJ2-5
CASSRGSVQETQYF
>TRBV24-1|TRBJ1-5
CATSDHGPGGPQHF
>TRBV2|TRBJ1-2
CASSDQEFYGYTF
>TRBV15|TRBJ1-1
CATQLIRGGADEAFF
>TRBV5-1|TRBJ2-1
CASSLVGHLIINNEQFF
>TRBV12-3/TRBV12-4|TRBJ2-1
CASSQFDRTEQFF
>TRBV29-1|TRBJ2-5
CSVLVAAETQYF
>TRBV12-3/TRBV12-4|TRBJ1-5
CASSWTGGGQPQHF
>TRBV28|TRBJ2-6
CASSLTGGAGSGANVLTF